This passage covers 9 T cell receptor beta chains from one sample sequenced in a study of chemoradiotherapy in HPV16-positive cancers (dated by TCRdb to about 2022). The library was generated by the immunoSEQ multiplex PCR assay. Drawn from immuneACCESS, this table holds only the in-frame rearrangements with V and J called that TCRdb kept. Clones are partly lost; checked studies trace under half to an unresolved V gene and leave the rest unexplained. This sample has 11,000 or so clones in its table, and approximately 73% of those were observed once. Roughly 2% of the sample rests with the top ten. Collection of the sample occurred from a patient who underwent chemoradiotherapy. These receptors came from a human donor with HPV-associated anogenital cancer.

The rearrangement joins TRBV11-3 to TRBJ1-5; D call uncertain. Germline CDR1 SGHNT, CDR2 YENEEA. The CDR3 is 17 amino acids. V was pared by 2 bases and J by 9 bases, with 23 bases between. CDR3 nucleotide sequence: TGTGCCAGCAGCTTACTCAGTCTTCCGGTAAAATCAGGGCCCCAGCATTTT. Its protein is CASSLLSLPVKSGPQHF.

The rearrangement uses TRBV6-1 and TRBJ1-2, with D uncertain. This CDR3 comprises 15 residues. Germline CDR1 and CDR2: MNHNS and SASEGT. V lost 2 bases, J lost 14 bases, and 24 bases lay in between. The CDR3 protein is CASSEWRLGGEAQTF. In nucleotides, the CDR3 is TGTGCCAGCAGTGAATGGCGTCTTGGCGGGGAAGCTCAAACCTTC.

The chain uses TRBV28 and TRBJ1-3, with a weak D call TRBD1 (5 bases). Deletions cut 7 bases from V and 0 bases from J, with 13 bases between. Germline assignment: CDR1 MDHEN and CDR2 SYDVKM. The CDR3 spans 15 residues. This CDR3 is CASTVGGISGNTIYF. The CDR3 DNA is TGTGCCAGCACTGTGGGGGGTATCTCTGGAAACACCATATATTTT.

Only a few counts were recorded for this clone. CDR3 bases: TGTGCCAGCAGTGAAACCGGGACAAACCCGGGAGGCTACACCTTC. Translated: CASSETGTNPGGYTF. V gene TRBV6-1 combines with J gene TRBJ1-2, with TRBD1 as a possible D gene (6 bases). This CDR3 contains 15 residues. Trimming removed 2 bases from V and 8 bases from J, with 18 bases in between. Germline V gives CDR1 MNHNS, CDR2 SASEGT.

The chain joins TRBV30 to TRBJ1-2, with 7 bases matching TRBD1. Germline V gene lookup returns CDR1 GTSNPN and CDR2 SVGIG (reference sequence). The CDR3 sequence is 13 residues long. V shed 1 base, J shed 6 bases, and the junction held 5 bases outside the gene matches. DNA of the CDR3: TGTGCCTGGAGTGGCACAGGGGTACATGGCTACACCTTC. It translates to CAWSGTGVHGYTF.

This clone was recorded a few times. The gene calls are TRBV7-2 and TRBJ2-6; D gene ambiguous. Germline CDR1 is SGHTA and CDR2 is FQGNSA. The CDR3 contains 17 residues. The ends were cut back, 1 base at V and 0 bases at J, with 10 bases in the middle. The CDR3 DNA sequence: TGTGCCAGCAGCTTAGTGAGCTGGGCCTCTGGGGCCAACGTCCTGACTTTC. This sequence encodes CASSLVSWASGANVLTF.

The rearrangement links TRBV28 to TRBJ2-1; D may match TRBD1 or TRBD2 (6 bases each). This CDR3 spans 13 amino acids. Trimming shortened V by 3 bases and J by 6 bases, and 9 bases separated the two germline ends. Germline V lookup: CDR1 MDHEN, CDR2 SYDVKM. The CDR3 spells CASSFGGLNEQFF. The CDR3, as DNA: TGTGCCAGCAGTTTCGGGGGCCTCAATGAGCAGTTCTTC.

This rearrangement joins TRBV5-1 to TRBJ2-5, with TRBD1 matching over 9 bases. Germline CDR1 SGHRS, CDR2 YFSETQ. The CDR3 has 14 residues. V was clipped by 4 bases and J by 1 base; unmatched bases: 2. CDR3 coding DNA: TGCGCCAGCAGCCTGACAGGGGGCCAAGAGACCCAGTACTTC. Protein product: CASSLTGGQETQYF. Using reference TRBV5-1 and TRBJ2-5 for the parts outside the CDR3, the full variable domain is KAGVTQTPRYLIKTRGQQVTLSCSPISGHRSVSWYQQTPGQGLQFLFEYFSETQRNKGNFPGRFSGRQFSNSRSEMNVSTLELGDSALYLCASSLTGGQETQYFGPGTRLLVL.

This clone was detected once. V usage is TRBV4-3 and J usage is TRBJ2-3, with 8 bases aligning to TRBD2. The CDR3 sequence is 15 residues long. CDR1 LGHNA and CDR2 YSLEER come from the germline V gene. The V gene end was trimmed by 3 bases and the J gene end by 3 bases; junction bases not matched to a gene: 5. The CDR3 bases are TGCGCCAGCAGCCAGTTAGCGGGGAGGACAGATACGCAGTATTTT. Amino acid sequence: CASSQLAGRTDTQYF.